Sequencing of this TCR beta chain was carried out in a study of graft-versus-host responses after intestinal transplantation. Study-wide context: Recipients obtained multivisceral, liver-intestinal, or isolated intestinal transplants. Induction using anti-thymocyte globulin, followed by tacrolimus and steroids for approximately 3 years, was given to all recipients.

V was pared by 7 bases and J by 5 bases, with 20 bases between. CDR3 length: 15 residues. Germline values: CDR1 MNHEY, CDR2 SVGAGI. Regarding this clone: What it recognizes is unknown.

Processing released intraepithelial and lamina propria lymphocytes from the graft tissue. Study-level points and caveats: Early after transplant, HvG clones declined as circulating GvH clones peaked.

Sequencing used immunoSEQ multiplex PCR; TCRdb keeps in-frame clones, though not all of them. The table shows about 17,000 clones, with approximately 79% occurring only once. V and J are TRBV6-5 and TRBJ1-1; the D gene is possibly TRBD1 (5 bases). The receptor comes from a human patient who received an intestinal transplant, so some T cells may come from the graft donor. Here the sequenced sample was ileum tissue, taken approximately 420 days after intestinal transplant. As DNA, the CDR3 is TGTGCCAGCACTTCCTTGTGGGGTAGGGGTACTGAAGCTTTCTTT. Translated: CASTSLWGRGTEAFF.